The 25 T cell receptor beta chains in this list originate from one sample, sequenced in a study of OX40 agonist ivuxolimab in advanced cancers. The repertoire was sequenced with immunoSEQ multiplex PCR; TCRdb's copy has only in-frame clones and lacks some. The table lists about 82,000 clones, 88% of them singletons. This sample comprised CD4+ or CD8+ T cells sorted from blood, obtained in a trial of the OX40 agonist ivuxolimab. Receptors originate from an adult with an advanced solid tumor such as melanoma, head and neck, liver or kidney cancer.

The chain uses TRBV11-2 and TRBJ2-1, with a possible D match to TRBD1 (7 bases). With 5 bases removed from V and 6 bases from J, the gap between germline ends came to 14 bases. Looked up from germline, CDR1 is SGHAT and CDR2 is FQNNGV. The CDR3 runs to 14 residues. As DNA, the CDR3 is TGTGCCAGCAGCCCTAGGGGGGACAGCAATGAGCAGTTCTTC. Protein sequence: CASSPRGDSNEQFF.

CDR3 sequence reads: CASRFSGVGTEAFF. The DNA of the CDR3 is TGTGCCAGCCGCTTTTCAGGGGTCGGCACTGAAGCTTTCTTT. This chain uses TRBV6-6 with TRBJ1-1, with D maybe TRBD1 (6 bases). Germline values: CDR1 MNHNY, CDR2 SVGAGI (reference sequence). The V end lost 8 bases, the J end lost 4 bases, and 17 bases lay between the germline ends. This CDR3 spans 14 amino acids.

This sequence joins TRBV7-2 and TRBJ1-3; unclear D gene. Germline V gene data show CDR1 as SGHTA and CDR2 as FQGNSA. The CDR3 length is 15 residues. The germline V and J ends were trimmed by 1 base and 1 base, with 8 bases remaining between them. For the CDR3, the DNA is TGTGCCAGCAGCTTAGAGGTGGGGTCTGGAAACACCATATATTTT. It encodes CASSLEVGSGNTIYF.

The chain links TRBV28 to TRBJ1-4, with D hard to call. This CDR3 region has 12 residues. V dropped 7 bases and J dropped 8 bases, with 11 bases sitting between them. CDR1 and CDR2 from the germline V gene are MDHEN and SYDVKM. CDR3: CASNTGREKLFF. CDR3 in DNA: TGTGCCAGCAATACCGGGAGGGAAAAACTGTTTTTT. Drawing the rest from reference TRBV28 and TRBJ1-4, the complete variable domain is DVKVTQSSRYLVKRTGEKVFLECVQDMDHENMFWYRQDPGLGLRLIYFSYDVKMKEKGDIPEGYSVSREKKERFSLILESASTNQTSMYLCASNTGREKLFFGSGTQLSVL.

This clone was seen just once. The J gene is TRBJ2-5, the V gene TRBV29-1, with 8 bases identical to TRBD2. V lost 4 bases, J lost 7 bases, and 11 bases stayed unmatched. CDR3 length equals 14 residues. CDR1 and CDR2 from the germline V gene are SQVTM and ANQGSEA. CDR3 region: CSVALTNRGGTQYF. In DNA, the CDR3 is TGCAGCGTTGCCCTGACTAACCGGGGGGGGACCCAGTACTTC.

The chain couples TRBV7-9 to TRBJ2-5, with D perhaps given as TRBD1 or TRBD2 (6 bases each). Germline CDR1 and CDR2: SEHNR and FQNEAQ (reference sequence). This CDR3 is built from 15 residues. Trimming took 1 base from V and 1 from J, leaving 10 bases between them. CDR3 in amino acids: CASSLGGGPQETQYF. The CDR3 DNA reads TGTGCCAGCAGCTTAGGTGGGGGGCCCCAAGAGACCCAGTACTTC.

The genes are TRBV5-6 and TRBJ2-4, with 7 bases fitting TRBD2. With V trimmed by 2 bases and J by 1 base, 6 bases remained unmatched. The CDR3 spans 16 residues. Looked up from germline, CDR1 is SGHDT and CDR2 is YYEEEE. The CDR3 is CASSFGRTGAKNIQYF. The CDR3 DNA sequence: TGTGCCAGCAGCTTCGGGAGGACCGGCGCCAAAAACATTCAGTACTTC.

The CDR3 region has the DNA TGTGCCAGCAGCCCTTCGGGGCGGGACATGGCCAACGTCCTGACTTTC. This sequence encodes CASSPSGRDMANVLTF. The J gene is TRBJ2-6, the V gene TRBV7-9; D is perhaps TRBD1 or TRBD2 (6 bases each). Germline V CDR1 and CDR2: SEHNR, FQNEAQ (reference sequence). The CDR3 sequence is 16 residues long. The V and J ends lost 5 bases and 6 bases respectively, with 17 bases between them.

The chain combines TRBV29-1 with TRBJ2-3, with 8 bases that match TRBD2. The CDR3 runs to 13 residues. The J segment lost 2 bases and the V segment lost 4 bases, leaving 2 bases of the junction unmatched. Germline V gene sequence: CDR1 SQVTM, CDR2 ANQGSEA. CDR3 loop: CSVGGLVTDTQYF. The CDR3 region has the DNA TGCAGCGTTGGGGGACTAGTCACAGATACGCAGTATTTT.

This rearrangement joins TRBV6-6 to TRBJ2-7; no clear D. CDR3 length equals 11 residues. V was cut by 5 bases and J by 2 bases, with 4 bases left in between. CDR1 is MNHNY and CDR2 is SVGAGI in the germline V gene (reference sequence). CDR3 loop: CASSSAYEQYF. The DNA of the CDR3 is TGTGCCAGCAGTAGCGCCTACGAGCAGTACTTC.

Only one count was recorded for this clone. The chain couples TRBV7-3 to TRBJ2-7, with 10 bases fitting TRBD2. The CDR3 consists of 14 residues. From germline, CDR1 is SGHTA and CDR2 FQGTGA. V lost 2 bases to trimming and J lost 7 bases; unmatched junction nucleotides: 5. The CDR3 spells CASSLLAGASEQYF. The CDR3 bases are TGTGCCAGCAGCTTACTAGCGGGAGCCTCTGAGCAGTACTTC. Full variable domain (rest looked up from reference TRBV7-3 and TRBJ2-7): GAGVSQTPSNKVTEKGKYVELRCDPISGHTALYWYRQSLGQGPEFLIYFQGTGAADDSGLPNDRFFAVRPEGSVSTLKIQRTERGDSAVYLCASSLLAGASEQYFGPGTRLTVT.

This chain connects TRBV6-4 to TRBJ2-5; 11 nucleotides align to TRBD2. Germline V gene sequence: CDR1 MRHNA, CDR2 SNTAGT. CDR3 length: 15 amino acids. V was pared by 3 bases and J by 4 bases, with 4 bases of the junction left unmatched. DNA of the CDR3: TGTGCCAGCAGTGAACTAGCGGGAGTTGGAGAGACCCAGTACTTC. The encoded protein is CASSELAGVGETQYF.

V and J are TRBV25-1 and TRBJ2-7; 11 bases map to TRBD2. The V and J ends lost 7 bases and 0 bases, in that order; junction bases with no gene match: 8. Germline V gene data show CDR1 as MGHDK and CDR2 as SYGVNS. The CDR3 covers 16 residues. As DNA, the CDR3 is TGTGCCAGCAATTCCCCAACTAGCGGGAGCTCCTACGAGCAGTACTTC. It codes for CASNSPTSGSSYEQYF.

This clone came up once. The chain joins TRBV7-2 to TRBJ2-1; 11 bases align to TRBD2. J lost 6 bases, V lost 3 bases, and 4 bases had no gene match. The germline CDR1 and CDR2 sequences are SGHTA and FQGNSA. The CDR3 length is 15 residues. For the CDR3, the DNA is TGTGCCAGCAGCTTTGGGACTAGCGGATTCAATGAGCAGTTCTTC. Amino acids: CASSFGTSGFNEQFF. The full variable domain, completed using reference TRBV7-2 and TRBJ2-1, is GAGVSQSPSNKVTEKGKDVELRCDPISGHTALYWYRQSLGQGLEFLIYFQGNSAPDKSGLPSDRFSAERTGGSVSTLTIQRTQQEDSAVYLCASSFGTSGFNEQFFGPGTRLTVL.

The chain is built from TRBV13 and TRBJ2-7, with a possible D match to TRBD1 (6 bases). CDR1 PRHDT and CDR2 FYEKMQ come from the germline V gene (reference sequence). Trimming shortened V by 5 bases and J by 3 bases, and 20 bases separated the two germline ends. This CDR3 is built from 16 residues. The CDR3 nucleotides are TGTGCCAGCAGCATTAAATCGGGACAAGGTTTCTACGAGCAGTACTTC. This codes for CASSIKSGQGFYEQYF.

In its sample, this clone was seen a few times. The CDR3, as DNA: TGTGCCAGCACAGAAAACTATGGCTACACCTTC. It translates to CASTENYGYTF. This chain connects TRBV2 to TRBJ1-2; D remains ambiguous. This CDR3 comprises 11 residues. Germline lookup yields CDR1 SNHLY and CDR2 FYNNEI. Trimming took 7 bases from V and 2 from J, leaving 5 bases between them.

About this clone: Sequence at one end of the junction differs from germline and may be a read error. The chain employs TRBV7-9 and TRBJ2-3; 9 positions match TRBD1. The germline V gene encodes CDR1 SEHNR and CDR2 FQNEAQ (reference sequence). CDR3 size: 12 residues. CDR3 DNA sequence: TGTGCCAGCAGCCTTGGGACAGGGCCCCTTGATTTT. The encoded protein is CASSLGTGPLDF.

The CDR3 DNA sequence: TGCGCCAGCAGCCCACGTTGGCAAGAGACCCAGTACTTC. Translating it yields CASSPRWQETQYF. The chain recombines TRBV4-1 with TRBJ2-5; D call uncertain. The CDR3 totals 13 residues. Germline V CDR1 and CDR2: MGHRA, YSYEKL. V lost 4 bases and J 2 bases, leaving 8 bases between the germline ends.

This sequence joins TRBV27 and TRBJ2-7; possible D gene TRBD2, 5 bases. The V end lost 2 bases, the J end lost 1 base, and 9 bases lay between the germline ends. The germline CDR1 and CDR2 sequences are MNHEY and SMNVEV (reference sequence). The CDR3 extends over 14 amino acids. CDR3 amino acids: CASSLREGSYEQYF. The CDR3 coding sequence is TGTGCCAGCAGTTTACGGGAAGGGTCCTACGAGCAGTACTTC.

The V gene is TRBV7-6, the J gene TRBJ2-3; D ambiguous. This CDR3 comprises 14 residues. The germline gives CDR1 SGHVS, CDR2 FNYEAQ. Trimming cost V 6 bases and J 0 bases, with 10 bases left between them. The CDR3 DNA follows: TGTGCCAGCAGGGACGGGCCTAGCACAGATACGCAGTATTTT. Residues: CASRDGPSTDTQYF. The variable domain in full, completed from reference TRBV7-6 and TRBJ2-3, reads GAGVSQSPRYKVTKRGQDVALRCDPISGHVSLYWYRQALGQGPEFLTYFNYEAQQDKSGLPNDRFSAERPEGSISTLTIQRTEQRDSAMYRCASRDGPSTDTQYFGPGTRLTVL.

The chain employs TRBV7-8 and TRBJ2-5, with 7 bases identical to TRBD2. Germline CDR1 is SGHVS and CDR2 is FQNEAQ. CDR3 length: 15 amino acids. With 4 bases clipped from V and 2 bases from J, the junction kept 7 bases outside the gene matches. CDR3 sequence reads: CASSSGTTPQETQYF. In nucleotides, the CDR3 is TGTGCCAGCAGCTCCGGGACTACCCCACAAGAGACCCAGTACTTC.

This sequence joins TRBV6-1 and TRBJ2-5; no clear D. Germline V lookup: CDR1 MNHNS, CDR2 SASEGT. The CDR3 extends over 14 amino acids. V dropped 11 bases and J dropped 0 bases, with 16 bases sitting between them. CDR3 sequence reads: CACLYPPYQETQYF. The CDR3 DNA follows: TGTGCCTGCCTGTACCCACCGTACCAAGAGACCCAGTACTTC.

J is TRBJ2-3 and V is TRBV7-3; the match to TRBD2 covers 12 bases. The germline V gene has CDR1 SGHTA and CDR2 FQGTGA. The trim removed 3 bases at V and 5 bases at J, leaving 0 bases unmatched. This CDR3 has 14 residues. The CDR3 region is CASSLGLAGDTQYF. As DNA, the CDR3 is TGTGCCAGCAGCTTGGGACTAGCGGGAGATACGCAGTATTTT.

This rearrangement joins TRBV6-5 to TRBJ2-1; 7 bases match TRBD1. The CDR3 sequence is 12 residues long. CDR1 MNHEY and CDR2 SVGAGI come from the germline V gene. Trimming took 11 bases from V and 6 from J; bases not matched to a gene: 7. The CDR3 DNA reads TGTGCCGGATCGACAGGGCCCAATGAGCAGTTCTTC. Protein product: CAGSTGPNEQFF.

The CDR3 DNA follows: TGTGCCAGCAGCCCACAAACGGGGGGCGGGAGATCGGATACGCAGTATTTT. This encodes CASSPQTGGGRSDTQYF. This sequence joins TRBV7-2 and TRBJ2-3, with D maybe TRBD2 (7 bases). Germline V gene sequence: CDR1 SGHTA, CDR2 FQGNSA. This CDR3 spans 17 amino acids. Trimming shortened V by 5 bases and J by 6 bases, and 24 bases separated the two germline ends. The full variable domain, in which reference TRBV7-2 and TRBJ2-3 provide the parts outside the CDR3, is GAGVSQSPSNKVTEKGKDVELRCDPISGHTALYWYRQSLGQGLEFLIYFQGNSAPDKSGLPSDRFSAERTGGSVSTLTIQRTQQEDSAVYLCASSPQTGGGRSDTQYFGPGTRLTVL.